This entry concerns a single T cell receptor (beta chain). The antigen this receptor binds is unknown. Base quality data are lacking; no much larger clone is found one base away. What the treatment or condition label conveys for this sample: in vitro stimulation with specific CMV peptide epitopes to enrich CMV-specific T cells. Data came from an Illumina HiSeq 1500. In-frame beta chains were kept once TCRdb had trimmed the public reads at Q25 with fastp and called clones with MiXCR. One record per CDR3 amino acid sequence lists the most common genes and DNA. The sample table shows about 890,000 distinct CDR3 sequences, and roughly 31% are seen once. The top ten constitute about an eighth of the sample. The source of the sample is a study of T cell repertoires in cytomegalovirus infection (dated by TCRdb to the late 2010s). The study in broad terms: Recently identified HLA-C-restricted CMV epitopes, whose presentation resists viral immunomodulation, were targeted by peptide stimulations together with well-studied HLA-B-restricted epitopes. Donor HLA type was relevant to the analysis, as public TCR beta signatures indicated carriage of CMV infection together with the matching HLA type. What the authors observed across the whole study: The ex vivo response was dominated by HLA-C-restricted CMV-specific TCR beta clonotypes, which also provided the single most frequent clonotype in two of eight donors. Carriers of CMV infection plus the relevant HLA type were discriminated by the cumulative frequency of public TCR beta family members in the study cohort and in an independent roughly 320-donor cohort.

Sequenced here: cultured CD8+ T cells from PBMCs, sampled from culture after CMV antigen stimulation. The clonotype comes from a human donor in good health (CMV status not recorded). Some clones in this sample may be carry-over from other donors' samples.

The CDR3 in this case is CATRGAGENEQYF. The sequence in DNA is TGTGCTACCCGGGGGGCCGGGGAGAACGAGCAGTACTTC. Recombination linked TRBV12-5 to TRBJ2-7; a tentative D match to TRBD2 spans 7 bases. Taken from the germline V gene, the CDR1 and CDR2 loops are LGHNT and FRNRAP. The V end loses 10 bases and the J end loses 5 bases, and a stretch of 18 bases separates them. From the cysteine up to the phenylalanine, the CDR3 has a length of 13 residues. Here the CDR3 DNA is all that survives: 39 bases in frame from base 1. Reference TRBV12-5 and TRBJ2-7 proteins supply the regions before and after the CDR3; the full variable domain is: DARVTQTPRHKVTEMGQEVTMRCQPILGHNTVFWYRQTMMQGLELLAYFRNRAPLDDSGMPKDRFSAEMPDATLATLKIQPSEPRDSAVYFCATRGAGENEQYFGPGTRLTVT.